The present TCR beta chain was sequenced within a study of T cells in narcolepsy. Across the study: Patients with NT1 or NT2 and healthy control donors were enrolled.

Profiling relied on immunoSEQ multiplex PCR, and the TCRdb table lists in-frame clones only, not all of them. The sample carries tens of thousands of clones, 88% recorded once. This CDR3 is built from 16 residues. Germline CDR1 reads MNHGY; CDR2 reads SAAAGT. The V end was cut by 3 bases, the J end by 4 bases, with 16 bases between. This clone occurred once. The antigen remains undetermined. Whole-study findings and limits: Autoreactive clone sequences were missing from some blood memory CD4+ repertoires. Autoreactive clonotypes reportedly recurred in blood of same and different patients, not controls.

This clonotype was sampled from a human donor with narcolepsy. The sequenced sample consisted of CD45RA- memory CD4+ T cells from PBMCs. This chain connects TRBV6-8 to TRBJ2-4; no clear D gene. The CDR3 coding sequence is TGTGCCAGCAGTTATGATCGCGAGGAGCTAAAAAACATTCAGTACTTC. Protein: CASSYDREELKNIQYF.